Given below is one T cell receptor (beta chain) in context. Its antigen remains unidentified. Within one base of it there is no much larger clone, and no base qualities were kept. This sample is drawn from a study of shared clonotypes between healthy human individuals (dated by TCRdb to 2020 to 2021). At the level of the whole study: A couple of women and a few men aged 18 to 49 years were included in the cohort. For each donor, CD4 naive and CD4 memory were each given three plates, CD8 naive was given two plates, and CD8 memory was given one plate. To estimate repertoire size and how much clonotype sharing occurs between individuals, the study deeply sequenced the blood TCR repertoires of several healthy adults. Libraries were prepared and TCR repertoires were sequenced by different laboratories using diverse techniques, in order to increase sequencing depth and limit assay-specific biases. Between about 0.8 and 8.9 billion PBMCs per donor were obtained by leukapheresis. What the study reported, not specific to this receptor: Incomplete sequencing was indicated by rarefaction of sorted-subset datasets, despite the large sequencing depth. Higher generation probabilities were observed for clonotypes shared by all four sorted-subset donors than for non-shared clonotypes. Sampling was restricted to blood, and TCR repertoires in tissue are likely to differ from TCR repertoires in blood. Naive subsets generally had larger estimated clonotype richness than memory subsets did. Based on pairwise subsampling, the degree of clonotype sharing among donors was expected to be affected by sequencing depth. When a handful of donors were compared, the shared fraction of clonotypes was about 5.4% for naive CD4, roughly 3.4% for naive CD8, more than 2% for memory CD4, and around 0.4% for memory CD8. The genetic and exposure-history diversity represented was limited by the small number of donors.

TCR CDR3 regions were amplified from genomic DNA by multiplex PCR using the deep immunoSEQ assay. Extracted genomic DNA from each cell subset was distributed evenly across all wells of several immunoSEQ 96-well plates, and each plate was treated as a replicate. For sorted subsets, about 200 ng genomic DNA, equal to 25,000 to 35,000 T cell genomes, was loaded into each replicate PCR. The purified libraries were quantified using a Qubit 3.0 fluorometer, sized with a Bioanalyzer 2100, and then quantified again using the KAPA Library Quantification kit. A separate single-read 150-cycle Illumina NextSeq 550 flow cell was used to sequence each immunoSEQ 96-well plate. As for the original processing: The immunoSEQ output contained only junctional sequences without quality scores, so filtering could not match that applied to full-length reads. To assign V/J genes and CDR3, sequences were annotated using PyIR, a Python wrapper for IgBLAST v1.9, with IMGT germline references. Reads with weak V/J assignments (E-value above 1e-6), missing CDR3, stop codons, out-of-frame junctions, or ambiguous translated residues were removed. V3J clonotypes were defined as sequences sharing the same inferred V gene, J gene, and CDR3 amino acid sequence. Percentage overlap between repertoires was computed as shared unique clonotypes divided by the size of the smaller repertoire. Repertoire richness was assessed with RTK rarefaction, the Chao1 estimator, and Recon v2.1 estimates of unobserved clonotypes. For all TCRbeta clonotypes obtained by the gDNA method from a few donors, generation probabilities were computed with OLGA. In its TCRdb copy, this immuneACCESS table keeps in-frame sequences only and misses some clones. Where compared with another copy, unresolved V genes explain less than half of these, and the others have no known cause. For V, J and clone size, that table is used; D and trimming come from the DNA. The table for this sample lists more than 150,000 clones; roughly 70% of them were counted only once. The ten largest clones add up to about 9.4% of the sample.

Healthy HIV-negative adults with no recently reported acute infections or vaccinations were included as donors. All donors were Caucasian adults living in Nashville, Tennessee, USA. CD4+ T cells were enriched by magnetic negative selection; naive cells were then positively selected on CD45RA, and the negative fraction formed the memory subset. After blood collection by leukapheresis, PBMCs were isolated using Ficoll-Histopaque density gradient centrifugation and then cryopreserved in the vapor phase of liquid nitrogen. Analytical flow cytometry was used to check the purity and quantity of every magnetically sorted T cell population. Each sorted fraction had its genomic DNA isolated and then quantified by UV absorbance on a Nanodrop 2000c. V was cut back by 5 bases and J by 5 bases, leaving a gap of 15 bases between them. From the germline V gene, CDR1 is KGHSH and CDR2 is LQKENI. The CDR3 contains 15 residues, cysteine and phenylalanine counted. Just CDR3 DNA is preserved here, 45 bases in frame from base 1.

In this chain, TRBV18 is recombined with TRBJ2-2; 5 matching bases give a weak D call of TRBD1. This TCR came from a man aged 25 to 45 in good health. Source material: memory CD4+ T cells sorted from blood. According to the study, the label for this sample's cell subset or site signals: CD45RA-negative fraction. This receptor has the CDR3 CASSNVQGNTGELFF. Here is the DNA: TGTGCCAGCTCAAATGTCCAGGGAAATACCGGGGAGCTGTTTTTT. Reference TRBV18 and TRBJ2-2 genes cover what lies past the CDR3, so the full variable domain is NAGVMQNPRHLVRRRGQEARLRCSPMKGHSHVYWYRQLPEEGLKFMVYLQKENIIDESGMPKERFSAEFPKEGPSILRIQQVVRGDSAAYFCASSNVQGNTGELFFGEGSRLTVL.